The present entry profiles one T cell receptor (beta chain) with its context. This sample is drawn from a study of T cell repertoires in cytomegalovirus infection. MiXCR was run by TCRdb on the reads, yielding one entry per CDR3 protein. The sample shows roughly 230,000 distinct CDR3 sequences, about 17% of them seen only once. The source of this sequence is a human donor in good health (CMV status not recorded). Some clones in this sample may be carry-over from other donors' samples. Sequenced input: CD8+ T cells from PBMCs.

In DNA form, the CDR3 reads TGTGCCAGCAGTGGACAGATAAGCACAGATACGCAGTATTTT. Translating it yields CASSGQISTDTQYF. The V and J genes are TRBV6-5 and TRBJ2-3; tentative D call: TRBD1 (6 bases). CDR1 is MNHEY and CDR2 is SVGAGI in the germline V gene. Deletions cut 5 bases from V and 0 bases from J, with 9 bases between. There are 14 residues in the CDR3.